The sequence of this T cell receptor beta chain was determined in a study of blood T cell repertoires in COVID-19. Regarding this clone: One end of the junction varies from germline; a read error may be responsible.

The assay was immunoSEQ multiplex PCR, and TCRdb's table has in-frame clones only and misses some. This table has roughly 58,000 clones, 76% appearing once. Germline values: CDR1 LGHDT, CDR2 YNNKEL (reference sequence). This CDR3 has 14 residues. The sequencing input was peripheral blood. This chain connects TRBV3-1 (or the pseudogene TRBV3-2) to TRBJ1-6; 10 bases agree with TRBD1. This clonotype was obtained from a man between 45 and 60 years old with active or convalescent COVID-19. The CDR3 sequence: CASRRQGANLPLHF. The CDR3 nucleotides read TGTGCCAGCAGACGACAGGGGGCGAATTTACCCCTCCACTTT.